The 9 T cell receptor beta chains reported below all come from one sample, sequenced in a study of low-dose radiotherapy and immunotherapy resistance in tumors. TRAV and TRBV primers primed cDNA for both TCRalpha and TCRbeta. The authors amplified TCRs for 20 to 25 PCR cycles with a constant-region primer and a V-primer adapter. One entry per CDR3 protein results from TCRdb running MiXCR on the reads. The sample holds just over 90,000 distinct CDR3 sequences, 20% to 25% seen once. Time point indicated: after trial treatment. As to treatment: LDRT plus nivolumab, ipilimumab, low-dose cyclophosphamide and aspirin (RACIN trial). Here the sequenced sample was PBMCs, taken after low-dose radiotherapy plus immunotherapy. All receptors come from a female donor with ovarian cancer.

The rearrangement uses TRBV28 and TRBJ2-5; the match to TRBD2 covers 7 bases. The junction had 7 bases not matched to a gene; V was cut back by 8 bases and J by 4 bases. The CDR3 has 13 residues. Germline CDR1 is MDHEN and CDR2 is SYDVKM. CDR3 in amino acids: CASCSAGVETQYF. In DNA, the CDR3 is TGTGCCAGCTGCTCTGCGGGGGTAGAGACCCAGTACTTC.

This chain connects TRBV6-5 to TRBJ2-1; TRBD2 is a possible D gene (7 bases). V gave up 7 bases and J gave up 0 bases, with 16 bases separating them. Germline V gene lookup returns CDR1 MNHEY and CDR2 SVGAGI. The CDR3 runs to 16 residues. The CDR3 here is CASTQGGGPSYNEQFF. DNA for the CDR3: TGTGCCAGCACCCAGGGCGGGGGCCCCTCCTACAATGAGCAGTTCTTC.

With respect to this clonotype: This likely reflects a read error, since a far larger clone is one base away. The chain is built from TRBV6-1 and TRBJ2-1; TRBD2 matches 9 bases. V dropped 6 bases and J dropped 2; count of bases not matched to a gene: 11. This CDR3 comprises 17 residues. The germline gives CDR1 MNHNS, CDR2 SASEGT. CDR3 region: CASRLDQAGGTYNEQFF. The CDR3 bases are TGTGCCAGCAGGTTAGATCAGGCGGGGGGGACCTACAATGAGCAGTTCTTC.

This sequence joins TRBV19 and TRBJ2-2, with 11 bases that match TRBD2. Germline CDR1 is LNHDA and CDR2 is SQIVND (reference sequence). V lost 8 bases and J lost 3; bases outside the gene matches: 2. CDR3 length: 14 amino acids. CDR3 nucleotide sequence: TGTGCCAGTCGACTAGCGGGACACACCGGGGAGCTGTTTTTT. Translation: CASRLAGHTGELFF. The full variable domain, rest sourced from reference TRBV19 and TRBJ2-2, is DGGITQSPKYLFRKEGQNVTLSCEQNLNHDAMYWYRQDPGQGLRLIYYSQIVNDFQKGDIAEGYSVSREKKESFPLTVTSAQKNPTAFYLCASRLAGHTGELFFGEGSRLTVL.

The chain links TRBV5-1 to TRBJ1-2; no definite D call. V gave up 1 base and J gave up 1 base, with 17 bases separating them. Germline-derived CDR1 and CDR2 are SGHRS and YFSETQ. This CDR3 region has 17 residues. As DNA, the CDR3 is TGCGCCAGCAGCTTGTCCGTCGAGCGACACAGTAACTATGGCTACACCTTC. Protein product: CASSLSVERHSNYGYTF.

This clonotype was counted at least ten times. The gene calls are TRBV11-2 and TRBJ2-2; D may correspond to TRBD1 or TRBD2 (5 bases each). V lost 2 bases, J lost 4 bases, and 14 bases lay in between. This CDR3 comprises 16 residues. CDR1 SGHAT and CDR2 FQNNGV come from the germline V gene. The CDR3: CASSLRQGVLTGELFF. CDR3 coding DNA: TGTGCCAGCAGCTTAAGGCAGGGAGTCCTCACCGGGGAGCTGTTTTTT.

This clonotype was seen many times. This CDR3 reads CASSLNPLRGNSPLHF. CDR3 DNA sequence: TGTGCCAGCAGCTTAAACCCTCTCAGGGGGAATTCACCCCTCCACTTT. The J gene is TRBJ1-6, the V gene TRBV7-6, with TRBD1 matching over 7 bases. V shed 2 bases, J shed 7 bases, and the junction held 8 bases outside the gene matches. This CDR3 is 16 amino acids long. The germline V gene encodes CDR1 SGHVS and CDR2 FNYEAQ.

This clonotype was detected many times. The chain carries TRBV20-1 and TRBJ2-3, with D uncertain. V was shortened by 3 bases and J by 5 bases, with 9 bases between the two germline ends. Germline-derived CDR1 and CDR2 are DFQATT and SNEGSKA (reference sequence). This CDR3 contains 12 residues. CDR3: CSASVSGDTQYF. The CDR3 DNA reads TGCAGTGCTAGCGTCTCCGGAGATACGCAGTATTTT.

The table lists this clonotype with many counts. The CDR3 loop reads CSARVSGGSGNQPQHF. The CDR3, as DNA: TGCAGTGCTAGAGTTTCAGGGGGATCGGGCAATCAGCCCCAGCATTTT. V usage is TRBV20-1 and J usage is TRBJ1-5; TRBD1 aligns across 7 bases. V shed 1 base and J 2 bases; nucleotides not matched to a gene: 8. The CDR3 is made up of 16 amino acids. Germline V CDR1 and CDR2: DFQATT, SNEGSKA (reference sequence).